This T cell receptor (beta chain) was observed in a study of CD8+CD57+ T cells in acquired aplastic anemia. For sequencing, patients were chosen who had shown expansion of CD8+CD57+ cells by flow cytometry. It was genomic DNA that served as the template for profiling TCR beta VDJ and CDR3. TCRdb independently ran MiXCR on the reads; one entry per CDR3 protein. The sample gives fewer than 200,000 distinct CDR3 sequences, about two thirds of which show up once; around 45% is in the top ten. CDR1 is DFQATT and CDR2 is SNEGSKA in the germline V gene (reference sequence). This CDR3 is 15 amino acids long. V was cut by 4 bases and J by 7 bases, with 19 bases left in between.

The TCR comes from a human donor with aplastic anemia. The V and J genes are TRBV20-1 and TRBJ1-4; D is perhaps TRBD1 (6 bases). Sequencing used sorted CD4+, CD8+, or CD8+CD57+ T cells (not recorded which) from PBMCs. This CDR3 is CSAITLSQGIEKLFF. DNA for the CDR3: TGCAGTGCTATCACCCTTTCACAGGGAATTGAAAAACTGTTTTTT.